This record concerns one TCR beta chain sequence. Antigen unknown. The source of the sample is a study of cytomegalovirus exposure and HLA in healthy donors. Germline CDR1 reads MNHEY; CDR2 reads SVGAGI. This CDR3 contains 11 residues. Trimming removed 5 bases at V and 6 bases at J, with 5 bases between. Use of 60 Vbeta and 13 Jbeta primers characterized the PCR. Measured with immunoSEQ multiplex PCR; TCRdb has only the in-frame clones, and not every one. This table holds around 70,000 clones, 75% found once. Regarding the study as a whole: For most TCR beta V segments, an earlier analysis put the productive rate at about 90% or about 30% of the time. With DRB1 most and HLA-C fewest, TCR association rates differed between HLA loci in a later analysis.

Sequenced sample: PBMCs. This clonotype was obtained from a man between 65 and 79 years old in good health and CMV-seronegative. The chain combines TRBV6-5 with TRBJ2-4, with D uncertain. The CDR3 loop reads CASSNGNIQYF. CDR3 coding DNA: TGTGCCAGCAGTAACGGAAACATTCAGTACTTC.